These 20 T cell receptor beta chains came from one sample sequenced in a study of T cells expressing NK-cell markers. TCRdb reprocessed the 5' RACE reads, with one entry per CDR3 protein and no DNA. The record lists over 100,000 distinct CDR3 sequences, of which the ten most abundant hold about 18%. Sample: blood T cells: a sorted CD56 or NKG2C T cell subset, CD4+ or CD8+ T cells, or bulk PBMC T cells (not recorded which). The receptors were gathered from a woman between 18 and 70 years old in good health.

This rearrangement joins TRBV29-1 to TRBJ1-1. CDR3 length equals 13 residues. In germline, CDR1 is SQVTM, CDR2 ANQGSEA. CDR3 amino acids: CSALGPANTEAFF. Full variable domain (outside the CDR3, taken from reference TRBV29-1 and TRBJ1-1): SAVISQKPSRDICQRGTSLTIQCQVDSQVTMMFWYRQQPGQSLTLIATANQGSEATYESGFVIDKFPISRPNLTFSTLTVSNMSPEDSSIYLCSALGPANTEAFFGQGTRLTVV.

The gene calls are TRBV14 and TRBJ2-5; no DNA is available, so the TRBD1 call from TCRdb remains unchecked. This CDR3 contains 17 residues. The germline V gene has CDR1 SGHDN and CDR2 FVKESK. The CDR3 sequence is CASSQGRGAEYQETQYF.

This chain links TRBV27 with TRBJ2-7; TCRdb selects TRBD1, and the lack of DNA leaves this call unchecked. Per germline, CDR1 MNHEY and CDR2 SMNVEV (reference sequence). The CDR3 totals 15 residues. The CDR3 spells CASSLWAGAPYEQYF.

CDR3: CASSFRQGEAFF. The gene calls are TRBV5-1 and TRBJ1-1; the TRBD1 assignment by TCRdb is unverifiable without DNA. In germline, CDR1 is SGHRS, CDR2 YFSETQ. The CDR3 sequence is 12 residues long.

The chain joins TRBV14 to TRBJ2-2. The V gene's germline CDR1 is SGHDN and CDR2 FVKESK. There are 14 residues in the CDR3. CDR3: CASSMGMLTGELFF.

The V call is TRBV7-2, the J call TRBJ2-3. CDR1 and CDR2 (germline): SGHTA, FQGNSA. The CDR3 is made up of 15 amino acids. This chain's CDR3 is CASSLVPSFTDTQYF. Looking up the rest from reference TRBV7-2 and TRBJ2-3 gives the full variable domain: GAGVSQSPSNKVTEKGKDVELRCDPISGHTALYWYRQSLGQGLEFLIYFQGNSAPDKSGLPSDRFSAERTGGSVSTLTIQRTQQEDSAVYLCASSLVPSFTDTQYFGPGTRLTVL.

The chain recombines TRBV4-1 with TRBJ2-2. This CDR3 has 14 residues. The germline V gene has CDR1 MGHRA and CDR2 YSYEKL. The chain's CDR3 is CASSQGLGTGELFF.

The chain joins TRBV14 to TRBJ2-7; TCRdb selects TRBD1, and the lack of DNA leaves this call unchecked. The germline gives CDR1 SGHDN, CDR2 FVKESK. The length of the CDR3 is 15 residues. CDR3 sequence reads: CASSQDGGYFYEQYF.

The genes are TRBV5-6 and TRBJ2-1; with no DNA, the TCRdb D assignment of TRBD1 cannot be verified. Germline V gene data show CDR1 as SGHDT and CDR2 as YYEEEE. This CDR3 is built from 16 residues. CDR3 region: CASSPGVAVLPDEQFF.

The chain combines TRBV29-1 with TRBJ2-2; TCRdb selects TRBD1, and the lack of DNA leaves this call unchecked. In germline, CDR1 is SQVTM, CDR2 ANQGSEA. There are 14 residues in the CDR3. CDR3 region: CSVEGQGPTGELFF.

This rearrangement joins TRBV11-2 to TRBJ2-3; TCRdb reports TRBD2, a call that lacks DNA to check it against. CDR3 length: 15 residues. Per germline, CDR1 SGHAT and CDR2 FQNNGV. The CDR3: CASSLEAGALDTQYF.

This chain connects TRBV6-1 to TRBJ2-7; without DNA, the TCRdb call of TRBD1 cannot be checked. The CDR3 has 14 residues. Germline CDR1 and CDR2: MNHNS and SASEGT. The CDR3 spells CASTKGRNSYEQYF.

The CDR3 is CASSLGTAGVNEQFF. The chain uses TRBV7-3 and TRBJ2-1; TCRdb lists TRBD2, though no DNA is available to test this call. The CDR3 is made up of 15 amino acids. Looked up from germline, CDR1 is SGHTA and CDR2 is FQGTGA. Variable domain in full (rest from reference TRBV7-3 and TRBJ2-1): GAGVSQTPSNKVTEKGKYVELRCDPISGHTALYWYRQSLGQGPEFLIYFQGTGAADDSGLPNDRFFAVRPEGSVSTLKIQRTERGDSAVYLCASSLGTAGVNEQFFGPGTRLTVL.

The V gene is TRBV6-5, the J gene TRBJ1-1; checking the TCRdb D call of TRBD1 is not possible without DNA. Germline assignment: CDR1 MNHEY and CDR2 SVGAGI. The CDR3 is made up of 14 amino acids. This CDR3 reads CASSYYGGDTEAFF.

This clonotype is labeled medium-sized (0.01 to 0.1%) based on frequency. The V gene is TRBV4-3, the J gene TRBJ1-2; the D call from TCRdb, TRBD1, cannot be confirmed without DNA. In germline, CDR1 is LGHNA, CDR2 YSLEER. This CDR3 has 20 amino acids. The CDR3 here is CASSQNYWDPGQSASGGYTF.

The genes are TRBV4-3 and TRBJ2-1. The CDR3 covers 15 residues. CDR1 LGHNA and CDR2 YSLEER come from the germline V gene. The chain's CDR3 is CASSQAFQMGNEQFF.

The CDR3 region is CASSVTSNYGYTF. The chain has TRBV14 and TRBJ1-2. The CDR3 covers 13 residues. In germline, CDR1 is SGHDN, CDR2 FVKESK. Full variable domain (remainder filled in from reference TRBV14 and TRBJ1-2): EAGVTQFPSHSVIEKGQTVTLRCDPISGHDNLYWYRRVMGKEIKFLLHFVKESKQDESGMPNNRFLAERTGGTYSTLKVQPAELEDSGVYFCASSVTSNYGYTFGSGTRLTVV.

The gene calls are TRBV20-1 and TRBJ2-2; with no DNA, the TCRdb D assignment of TRBD2 cannot be verified. This CDR3 contains 17 residues. Per germline, CDR1 DFQATT and CDR2 SNEGSKA (reference sequence). The chain's CDR3 is CSARALAGGPRTGELFF.

The gene calls are TRBV6-5 and TRBJ2-1; TCRdb designates TRBD1, a call that cannot be tested without DNA. CDR1 is MNHEY and CDR2 is SVGAGI in the germline V gene. The CDR3 is 14 residues long. CDR3 region: CASSSQGTYNEQFF.

This chain uses TRBV19 with TRBJ2-1. Germline V lookup: CDR1 LNHDA, CDR2 SQIVND (reference sequence). The CDR3 sequence is 14 residues long. The CDR3 region is CASTTGSSYNEQFF.